The clone carrying this T cell receptor beta chain has a handful of counts. The CDR3 covers 15 residues. Unmatched junction bases numbered 11, after V lost 4 bases and J lost 6 bases. In germline, CDR1 is LGHNA, CDR2 YSLEER. These data are taken from a study of T cells after yellow fever vaccination. By 5'RACE template switching, TCR cDNA was produced, with a universal primer site and UMIs added in the process. A single record per CDR3 protein comes from TCRdb applying MiXCR to the 5' RACE reads. The data show hundreds of thousands of distinct CDR3 sequences, approximately 12% seen once. The V and J genes are TRBV4-3 and TRBJ1-2; 7 bases match TRBD1. This TCR came from a young man who received the YFV17D yellow fever vaccine. The sequences come from CD4+ T cells sorted from PBMCs, collected 15 days after the yellow fever booster vaccination. The CDR3 protein is CASSLIGQVFNGYTF. The CDR3 DNA follows: TGCGCCAGCAGCCTGATTGGACAGGTGTTCAATGGCTACACCTTC.